Shown below are 26 T cell receptor beta chains from a single sample sequenced in a study of CXCR3-negative and CXCR3-positive naive CD8 T cells (dated by TCRdb to the late 2010s). The instrument was a NextSeq 550. The Human TCR Profiling Kit (MiLaboratory) was used to prepare UMI-labeled 5' RACE TRB cDNA libraries. After the reads were reprocessed by TCRdb, one entry was made per CDR3 protein sequence, with no DNA. The sample table on file contains 70,000 to 95,000 distinct CDR3 sequences. The biggest ten clones account for 1.7% of the sample. Sequencing used naive CXCR3- CD8+ T cells from blood. In light of the paper, this sample's cell subset or site label describes: CD45RO-CCR7+CD27+CD95- naive CD8+ T cells lacking CXCR3 (TNR3-). The receptors originated from a human donor in good health. Some clones in this sample may be carry-over from other donors' samples.

This sequence joins TRBV7-6 and TRBJ2-5; TCRdb returns TRBD1, unconfirmable since there is no DNA. Germline-derived CDR1 and CDR2 are SGHVS and FNYEAQ. CDR3 length equals 14 residues. The CDR3 sequence is CASTTGGWQETQYF.

V is TRBV29-1 and J is TRBJ2-7. Germline V gene data show CDR1 as SQVTM and CDR2 as ANQGSEA. This CDR3 spans 11 amino acids. CDR3 sequence: CSVVSQYEQYF.

CDR3 loop: CSARDLYNEQFF. The gene calls are TRBV20-1 and TRBJ2-1. CDR3 length: 12 residues. Germline V gene lookup returns CDR1 DFQATT and CDR2 SNEGSKA (reference sequence).

The chain links TRBV29-1 to TRBJ2-1; there is no DNA to check the TCRdb D call of TRBD2. CDR3 length: 14 amino acids. Germline V gene data show CDR1 as SQVTM and CDR2 as ANQGSEA. CDR3: CSVEGSGSINEQFF.

The chain is built from TRBV20-1 and TRBJ2-7; TCRdb indicates TRBD1, and absent DNA this call remains unverified. This CDR3 has 15 amino acids. Germline V gives CDR1 DFQATT, CDR2 SNEGSKA (reference sequence). This CDR3 reads CSATSRDRESYEQYF.

This chain uses TRBV29-1 with TRBJ1-1. There are 14 residues in the CDR3. CDR1 and CDR2 (germline): SQVTM, ANQGSEA. The CDR3 is CSVSFGQPITEAFF.

The chain carries TRBV20-1 and TRBJ2-7. The CDR3 is 16 residues long. From germline, CDR1 is DFQATT and CDR2 SNEGSKA (reference sequence). Here the CDR3 reads CSARDQVEGATYEQYF.

The chain employs TRBV7-6 and TRBJ2-7; no DNA is available, so the TRBD1 call from TCRdb remains unchecked. CDR3 length: 13 residues. Looked up from germline, CDR1 is SGHVS and CDR2 is FNYEAQ. The CDR3 spells CASSLTGSGEQYF. The variable domain in full, with the rest retrieved from reference TRBV7-6 and TRBJ2-7, is GAGVSQSPRYKVTKRGQDVALRCDPISGHVSLYWYRQALGQGPEFLTYFNYEAQQDKSGLPNDRFSAERPEGSISTLTIQRTEQRDSAMYRCASSLTGSGEQYFGPGTRLTVT.

This chain links TRBV12-3 or TRBV12-4 with TRBJ2-1; TCRdb gives TRBD2 as the D gene, but with no DNA this cannot be confirmed. The CDR3 has 13 residues. CDR3: CASSSPRVNEQFF.

The CDR3 here is CASSYSTSGNTQYF. The genes are TRBV6-2 or TRBV6-3 and TRBJ2-3; TCRdb reports TRBD2, a call that lacks DNA to check it against. CDR1 MNHEY and CDR2 SVGEGT come from the germline V gene. This CDR3 has 14 residues.

The chain has TRBV20-1 and TRBJ2-7. CDR3 length equals 14 residues. Germline V gives CDR1 DFQATT, CDR2 SNEGSKA (reference sequence). CDR3: CSARARNGYYEQYF.

J is TRBJ2-1 and V is TRBV15; TCRdb designates TRBD1, a call that cannot be tested without DNA. Per the germline V gene, CDR1 is LNHNV and CDR2 is YYDKDF (reference sequence). The CDR3 has 15 residues. The CDR3 reads CATSIQRGGRNEQFF.

This chain's CDR3 is CASSLESDRGYGYTF. V gene TRBV27 combines with J gene TRBJ1-2; TCRdb's D gene call, TRBD1, goes unchecked for lack of DNA. The CDR3 is 15 amino acids. The germline V gene has CDR1 MNHEY and CDR2 SMNVEV (reference sequence).

This chain joins TRBV20-1 and TRBJ2-7; without DNA, the TCRdb call of TRBD2 cannot be checked. CDR1 is DFQATT, CDR2 SNEGSKA, per germline (reference sequence). This CDR3 comprises 13 residues. The CDR3 is CSARADFSYEQYF.

This chain joins TRBV9 and TRBJ2-3; TCRdb picks TRBD1, but there is no DNA to check that call. Germline V gene lookup returns CDR1 SGDLS and CDR2 YYNGEE. CDR3 length: 16 amino acids. CDR3 in amino acids: CASSGGMDRAPDTQYF.

The chain recombines TRBV29-1 with TRBJ2-7; TCRdb picks TRBD1, but there is no DNA to check that call. Germline-derived CDR1 and CDR2 are SQVTM and ANQGSEA. The CDR3 covers 12 residues. The CDR3 loop reads CSVDPGNGEQYF.

The chain joins TRBV6-2 or TRBV6-3 to TRBJ1-5; TCRdb's D gene call, TRBD1, goes unchecked for lack of DNA. The CDR3 sequence is 15 residues long. Per germline, CDR1 MNHEY and CDR2 SVGEGT. CDR3 sequence reads: CASSFVEGARQPQHF.

The chain recombines TRBV10-3 with TRBJ2-7; TCRdb lists TRBD2, though no DNA is available to test this call. The CDR3 has 14 residues. The V gene's germline CDR1 is ENHRY and CDR2 SYGVKD. CDR3 residues: CAISEPVGPPEQYF.

The chain is built from TRBV20-1 and TRBJ2-7; TCRdb designates TRBD2, a call that cannot be tested without DNA. The CDR3 is 13 residues long. The germline V gene encodes CDR1 DFQATT and CDR2 SNEGSKA (reference sequence). CDR3 region: CSARASGRYEQYF.

This chain links TRBV4-2 with TRBJ2-7; the D call from TCRdb, TRBD2, cannot be confirmed without DNA. The CDR3 spans 14 residues. Germline lookup yields CDR1 LGHNA and CDR2 YNFKEQ. The chain's CDR3 is CASSQVGGSYEQYF.

The chain has TRBV3-1 and TRBJ2-7; checking the TCRdb D call of TRBD2 is not possible without DNA. The CDR3 has 16 amino acids. Germline-derived CDR1 and CDR2 are LGHDT and YNNKEL (reference sequence). The CDR3 reads CASSHRQGQLSYEQYF.

The rearrangement uses TRBV28 and TRBJ2-7; TCRdb lists TRBD1, though no DNA is available to test this call. CDR1 and CDR2 (germline): MDHEN, SYDVKM. The CDR3 contains 14 residues. The CDR3 reads CASSWDRGRGEQYF.

The chain recombines TRBV7-9 with TRBJ2-5. This CDR3 region has 14 residues. Per the germline V gene, CDR1 is SEHNR and CDR2 is FQNEAQ (reference sequence). The CDR3 loop reads CASSLSGHQETQYF.

The rearrangement uses TRBV20-1 and TRBJ1-1; there is no DNA to check the TCRdb D call of TRBD1. The CDR3 extends over 13 amino acids. Germline assignment: CDR1 DFQATT and CDR2 SNEGSKA (reference sequence). The CDR3 sequence is CSVAGQLNTEAFF.

The chain is built from TRBV7-2 and TRBJ1-2; the TCRdb D gene call, TRBD1, has no DNA to confirm it. CDR1 is SGHTA, CDR2 FQGNSA, per germline. The CDR3 totals 14 residues. The CDR3 here is CASSFETGLYGYTF.

The V call is TRBV28, the J call TRBJ1-5; the D gene TCRdb calls, TRBD1, cannot be checked with no DNA. The CDR3 totals 14 residues. The germline V gene encodes CDR1 MDHEN and CDR2 SYDVKM. CDR3 protein: CASSLRGSNQPQHF.